Presented here are 2 T cell receptor beta chains from one specimen sequenced in a study of control samples from healthy donors and cancer patients. Clones were sequenced by immunoSEQ multiplex PCR, and TCRdb holds only the in-frame ones, with some missing. The sample consists of more than 35,000 clones, about 86% of them appearing once. Sequenced input: PBMCs. The receptors were sampled from a woman in her sixties with lung cancer.

The rearrangement joins TRBV6-5 to TRBJ1-6; no definite D call. Trimming shortened V by 0 bases and J by 8 bases, and 14 bases separated the two germline ends. The CDR3 loop spans 16 amino acids. CDR1 and CDR2 from the germline V gene are MNHEY and SVGAGI. The CDR3 DNA sequence: TGTGCCAGCAGTTACTCGAATGCCCCAGAGGATTCACCCCTCCACTTT. Amino acid sequence: CASSYSNAPEDSPLHF.

The J gene is TRBJ2-5, the V gene TRBV6-4, with 14 positions matching TRBD2. V was clipped by 7 bases and J by 3 bases; unmatched bases: 10. Germline V gene data show CDR1 as MRHNA and CDR2 as SNTAGT. This CDR3 has 17 amino acids. The CDR3 here is CASNHLGGLAGEETQYF. Written as DNA, the CDR3 is TGTGCCAGCAACCACCTAGGGGGACTAGCGGGGGAAGAGACCCAGTACTTC.